The source of this T cell receptor beta chain is a study of cytomegalovirus exposure and HLA in healthy donors. Study in general: Ancestry clustering placed around 80% of approximately 370 genotyped donors in the Caucasian-associated cluster. Study-level findings and limits: A later analysis reportedly found that, within productive TCRs, an Asian-associated ancestry cluster had fewer N-insertions than the mean observed across the approximately 690 donors. Follow-up analysis later connected one missense variant in DCLRE1C with trimming of TCR beta V- and J-genes. In a later analysis, most CMV-associated TCR beta chains appeared HLA-restricted.

Vbeta (60) and Jbeta (13) primers were used in the PCR. The table came from immunoSEQ multiplex PCR; TCRdb's copy has only in-frame clones and leaves some out. The sample table includes 140,000 to 150,000 clones. Trimming stripped 2 bases from V and 5 bases from J, with 13 bases between. CDR3 size: 15 residues. The germline gives CDR1 MNHEY, CDR2 SVGAGI. On this clone itself: Its antigen is currently unknown.

This TCR came from a male donor in good health and CMV-seronegative. The sample consisted of PBMCs. This sequence joins TRBV6-5 and TRBJ2-1; D is unclear. CDR3 in DNA: TGTGCCAGCAGTTACGTCCCGACGAGGAACAATGAGCAGTTCTTC. As protein: CASSYVPTRNNEQFF.